A selection of T cell receptor beta chains follows, all from one sample in a study of blood T cell repertoires in COVID-19. The assay was immunoSEQ multiplex PCR, and TCRdb's table has in-frame clones only and misses some. The sample has under 150,000 clones, roughly 90% seen once. The sample comprised peripheral blood. These receptors all come from a man in his fifties with active COVID-19. CDR3s include the opening cysteine and the closing phenylalanine or tryptophan. The D gene is left open where the match is weak. Clone sizes are given selectively: once, few, many, or a class where the clone is expanded.

V gene: TRBV27; clone size: NA; D gene: TRBD1; J gene: TRBJ1-6; CDR3 DNA: TGTGCCAGCAGTTTACGTCATCTTTACAGGGGGGGGATCCCCTCCTATAATTCACCCCTCCACTTT; CDR3 protein: CASSLRHLYRGGIPSYNSPLHF
V gene: TRBV23-1; clone size: NA; D gene: NA; J gene: TRBJ1-2; CDR3 DNA: TGCGCCAGAACTGCGACCTGGGGCGGCTACACCTTC; CDR3 protein: CARTATWGGYTF
V gene: TRBV6-1; clone size: NA; D gene: NA; J gene: TRBJ1-4; CDR3 DNA: TGTGCCAGCAGTGATCGGGGTCCCAATGAAAAACTGTTTTTT; CDR3 protein: CASSDRGPNEKLFF
V gene: TRBV11-3; clone size: NA; D gene: TRBD2; J gene: TRBJ2-1; CDR3 DNA: TGTGCCAGCAGCCGTAGCGGGGGGGAACACAATGAGCAGTTCTTC; CDR3 protein: CASSRSGGEHNEQFF
V gene: TRBV4-2; clone size: NA; D gene: TRBD2; J gene: TRBJ2-3; CDR3 DNA: TGTGCCAGCAGCCAAGTTCTAGCGGGGGGGCCATCAGATACGCAGTATTTT; CDR3 protein: CASSQVLAGGPSDTQYF
V gene: TRBV19; clone size: NA; D gene: TRBD2; J gene: TRBJ2-1; CDR3 DNA: TGTGCCAGTACCCCCGATCGGCGGGGGGGCCAGTTCTTC; CDR3 protein: CASTPDRRGGQFF
V gene: TRBV2; clone size: NA; D gene: TRBD1; J gene: TRBJ2-3; CDR3 DNA: TGTGCCAGCAGTAGACGACAGGGGCATACGCAGTATTTT; CDR3 protein: CASSRRQGHTQYF
V gene: TRBV6-5; clone size: few; D gene: TRBD1; J gene: TRBJ2-7; CDR3 DNA: TGTGCCAGCAGTACACCGGGACAGAGCTCCTACGAGCAGTACTTC; CDR3 protein: CASSTPGQSSYEQYF
V gene: TRBV3-1/TRBV3-2; clone size: NA; D gene: NA; J gene: TRBJ1-2; CDR3 DNA: TGTGCCAGCAGCCACAACAGGGTCAGCTATGGCTACACCTTC; CDR3 protein: CASSHNRVSYGYTF
V gene: TRBV24-1; clone size: NA; D gene: NA; J gene: TRBJ1-4; CDR3 DNA: TGTGCCACCAGTGACCCCCGGGGGGCTCATGAAAAACTGTTTTTT; CDR3 protein: CATSDPRGAHEKLFF
V gene: TRBV25-1; clone size: NA; D gene: NA; J gene: TRBJ1-1; CDR3 DNA: TGTGCCAGCAGTAAGTACAGGGATGACACTGAAGCTTTCTTT; CDR3 protein: CASSKYRDDTEAFF
V gene: TRBV4-1; clone size: NA; D gene: TRBD2; J gene: TRBJ2-1; CDR3 DNA: TGCGCCAGCAGCCAACCTAGCGGGACCAATGAGCAGTTCTTC; CDR3 protein: CASSQPSGTNEQFF
V gene: TRBV4-1; clone size: NA; D gene: NA; J gene: TRBJ2-2; CDR3 DNA: TGCGCCAGCAGCCAAGTAATTACCGGGGAGCTGTTTTTT; CDR3 protein: CASSQVITGELFF